This T cell receptor beta chain comes out of a study of blood T cells in healthy people across ages. In the study overall: About one barcoded beta molecule per two T cells was captured by template switching. Broader study findings: The percentage of naive T cells correlated strongly with TCR beta diversity.

As for this clonotype: What it binds is unknown. One junction end does not reproduce the germline sequence, and a read error may be involved.

A second PCR, run for about 7 to 11 cycles, used a sample-barcoded 5' primer plus a J-beta primer mix. TCRdb re-called the 5' RACE reads through MiXCR, storing one row per CDR3 protein. The data contain about 640,000 distinct CDR3 sequences, under 65% of them singletons. This CDR3 comprises 13 residues. Per the germline V gene, CDR1 is DFQATT and CDR2 is SNEGSKA (reference sequence). V gene TRBV20-1 combines with J gene TRBJ1-2, with D unclear. The sample taken for sequencing was blood. This sequence was found in a man in his 60s in good health. CDR3 in DNA: TGCAGTGCTCCTCCTGAGGGATCCTATGGCTATACCTTC. Translated: CSAPPEGSYGYTF.